This T cell receptor beta chain derives from a study of post-analysis software for immune sequencing data. Background on the study: Progressive-relapsing, secondary progressive and relapsing-remitting multiple sclerosis were among the disease courses included.

Included in the TCR beta cDNA libraries were unique molecular identifiers. About 500,000 cDNA molecules were obtained from roughly 0.93 to 9.6 million T cells. A single record per CDR3 protein comes from TCRdb applying MiXCR to the PCR reads. The table includes about 200,000 distinct CDR3 sequences, about 30% detected once. This clonotype was detected only a few times. Its cognate antigen is unknown. The germline V and J ends were trimmed by 6 bases and 1 base, with 13 bases remaining between them. The CDR3 extends over 15 amino acids. From germline, CDR1 is MNHEY and CDR2 SVGAGI. Study-level findings and limits: By F measure, strong co-clustering occurred among samples prepared in the same batch. Comparison with controls showed significantly lower normalized Chao1 diversity in multiple sclerosis patients. In patients, TRBV5-6, TRBV5-1 and TRBV20-1 belonged to five TRBV segments found more frequently than in controls.

V is TRBV6-5 and J is TRBJ2-1; D possibly corresponds to TRBD2 (6 bases). Sequenced input: blood. The receptor's source is a girl aged 2-17 years with multiple sclerosis. CDR3 bases: TGTGCCAGCAGCCACCGGGACTCTTCCTACAATGAGCAGTTCTTC. Translation: CASSHRDSSYNEQFF.